This paragraph reports one TCR beta chain. The source of the sample is a study of T cell changes during pregnancy in multiple sclerosis. Some clones are missing from TCRdb's copy, which holds only in-frame ones; the method was immunoSEQ multiplex PCR. Of 60,000 to 75,000 clones listed, roughly 92% were seen once; the top ten hold just under 2%. V lost 4 bases, J lost 2 bases, and 8 bases stayed unmatched. The CDR3 has 18 residues. From germline, CDR1 is LNHDA and CDR2 SQIVND (reference sequence). This rearrangement joins TRBV19 to TRBJ2-1, with 13 bases identical to TRBD2. Material: peripheral blood, obtained in the second trimester of pregnancy. This receptor was obtained from a female donor with multiple sclerosis, enrolled in a pregnancy study. The DNA of the CDR3 is TGTGCCAGTAGTACTCCGGGACTAGCGGGACCAACCTACAATGAGCAGTTCTTC. This codes for CASSTPGLAGPTYNEQFF. The full variable domain, its missing parts supplied by reference TRBV19 and TRBJ2-1, is DGGITQSPKYLFRKEGQNVTLSCEQNLNHDAMYWYRQDPGQGLRLIYYSQIVNDFQKGDIAEGYSVSREKKESFPLTVTSAQKNPTAFYLCASSTPGLAGPTYNEQFFGPGTRLTVL.